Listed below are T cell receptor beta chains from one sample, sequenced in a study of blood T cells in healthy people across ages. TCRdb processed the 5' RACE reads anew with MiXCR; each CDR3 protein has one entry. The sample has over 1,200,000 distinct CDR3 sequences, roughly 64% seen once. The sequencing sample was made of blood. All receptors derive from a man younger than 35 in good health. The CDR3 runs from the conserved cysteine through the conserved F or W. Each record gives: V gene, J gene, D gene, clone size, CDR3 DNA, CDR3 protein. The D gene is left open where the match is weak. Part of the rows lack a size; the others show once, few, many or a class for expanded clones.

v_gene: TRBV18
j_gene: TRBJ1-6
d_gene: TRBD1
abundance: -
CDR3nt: TGTGCCAGCTCACCCGGGACAGATTATTCACCCCTCCACTTT
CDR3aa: CASSPGTDYSPLHF

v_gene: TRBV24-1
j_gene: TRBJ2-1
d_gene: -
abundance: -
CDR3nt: TGTGCCACCAGTGACGCCACGACAGGGGACTATTACAATGAGCAGTTCTTC
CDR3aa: CATSDATTGDYYNEQFF

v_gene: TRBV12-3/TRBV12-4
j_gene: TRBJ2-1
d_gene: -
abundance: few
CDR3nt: TGTGCCAGCAGTCCAGACTGGGGGGCGAATGAGCAGTTCTTC
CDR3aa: CASSPDWGANEQFF

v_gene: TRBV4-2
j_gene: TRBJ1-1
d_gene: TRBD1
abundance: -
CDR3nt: TGTGCCAGCAGCCAACAGAACAGGGGGCAACTCTCTCCGAACACTGAAGCTTTCTTT
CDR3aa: CASSQQNRGQLSPNTEAFF

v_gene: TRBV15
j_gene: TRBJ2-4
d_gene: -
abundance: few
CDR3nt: TGTGCCACCAGCAGAGATCTGGCAGCCAGCCTAGCCAAAAACATTCAGTACTTC
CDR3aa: CATSRDLAASLAKNIQYF

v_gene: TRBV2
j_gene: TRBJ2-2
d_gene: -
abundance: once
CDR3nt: TGTGCCAGCGGCCTCCGGGGGTGGACCGGGGAGCTGTTTTTT
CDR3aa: CASGLRGWTGELFF

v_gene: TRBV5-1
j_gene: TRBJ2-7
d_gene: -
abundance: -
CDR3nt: TGCGCCAGCAGCGCAACAGGGAACTACGAGCAGTACTTC
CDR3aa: CASSATGNYEQYF

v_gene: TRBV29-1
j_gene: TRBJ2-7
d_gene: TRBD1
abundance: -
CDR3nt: TGCAGCGTTCAGGACAGGGGAGATTTCTACGAGCAGTACTTC
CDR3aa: CSVQDRGDFYEQYF

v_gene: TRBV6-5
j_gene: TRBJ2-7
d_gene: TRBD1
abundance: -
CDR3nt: TGTGCCAGCAGTTCCGCTTTCTCCGGGACAGGGGAGGACGAGCAGTACTTC
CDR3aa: CASSSAFSGTGEDEQYF

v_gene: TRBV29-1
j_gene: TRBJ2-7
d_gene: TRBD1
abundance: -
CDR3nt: TGCAGCGTTGAAAGGGGACAGGGGGCGGGGGAGCAGTACTTC
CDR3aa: CSVERGQGAGEQYF

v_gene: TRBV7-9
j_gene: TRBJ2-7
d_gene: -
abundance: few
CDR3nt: TGTGCCAGCAGCTTAGGCCCAGGGCCCCACGAGCAGTACTTC
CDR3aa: CASSLGPGPHEQYF

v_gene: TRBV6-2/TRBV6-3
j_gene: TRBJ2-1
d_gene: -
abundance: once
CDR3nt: TGTGCCAGCAGTTACGGGCCAACTAGGAATGAGCAGTTCTTC
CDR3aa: CASSYGPTRNEQFF

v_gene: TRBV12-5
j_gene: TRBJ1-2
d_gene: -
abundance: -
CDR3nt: TGTGCTAGTGGTTTGGACAGGGAGAGCTATGGCTACACCTTC
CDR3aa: CASGLDRESYGYTF

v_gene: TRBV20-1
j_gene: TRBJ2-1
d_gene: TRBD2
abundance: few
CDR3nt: TGCAGTGCCCCCGGGACTAGCGGATACAATGAGCAGTTCTTC
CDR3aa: CSAPGTSGYNEQFF

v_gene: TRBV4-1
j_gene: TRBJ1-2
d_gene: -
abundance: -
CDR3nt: TGCGCCAGCAGCCAAGCGGGGGCGAACTATGGCTACACCTTC
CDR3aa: CASSQAGANYGYTF

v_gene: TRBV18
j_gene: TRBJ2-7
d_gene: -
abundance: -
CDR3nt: TGTGCCAGCTCACCAGGGGAAAGGTACGAGCAGTACTTC
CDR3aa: CASSPGERYEQYF

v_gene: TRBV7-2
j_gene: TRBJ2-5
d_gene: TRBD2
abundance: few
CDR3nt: TGTGCCAGCAGCTTTCCGGGGGGGGCCCAGTACTTC
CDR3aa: CASSFPGGAQYF

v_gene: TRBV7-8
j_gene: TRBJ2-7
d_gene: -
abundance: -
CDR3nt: TGTGCCAGCAGCTCCTATCGACTAAGCTCCTACAATGAGCAGTACTTC
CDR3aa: CASSSYRLSSYNEQYF

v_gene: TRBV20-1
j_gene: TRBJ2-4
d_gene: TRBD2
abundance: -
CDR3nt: TGCAGTGCTAACGGGGGGGCCTTCAACAAAAACATTCAGTACTTC
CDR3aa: CSANGGAFNKNIQYF

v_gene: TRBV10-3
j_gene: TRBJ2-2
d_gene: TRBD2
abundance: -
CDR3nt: TGTGCCATCAGTAGCGGGAGGACTCCCCCGAACACCGGGGAGCTGTTTTTT
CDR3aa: CAISSGRTPPNTGELFF

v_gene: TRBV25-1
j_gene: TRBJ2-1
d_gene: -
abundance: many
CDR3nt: TGTGCCAGCAGTGGTTCGCCGCGAAGCTCCTACAATGAGCAGTTCTTC
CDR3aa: CASSGSPRSSYNEQFF

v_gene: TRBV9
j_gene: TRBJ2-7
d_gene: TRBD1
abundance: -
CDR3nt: TGTGCCAGCAGCCCCTATAGGACAGGGCTTTCCGAGCAGTACTTC
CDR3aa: CASSPYRTGLSEQYF

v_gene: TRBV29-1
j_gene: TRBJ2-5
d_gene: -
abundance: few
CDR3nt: TGCAGCGTTGACACGGGACCCCTCGAACCGGTTACTCAAGAGACCCAGTACTTC
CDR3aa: CSVDTGPLEPVTQETQYF

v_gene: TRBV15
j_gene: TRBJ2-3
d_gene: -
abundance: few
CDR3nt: TGTGCCACCAGCGACAGCTTAAGAGATACGCAGTATTTT
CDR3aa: CATSDSLRDTQYF

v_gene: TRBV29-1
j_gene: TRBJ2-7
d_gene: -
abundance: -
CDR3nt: TGCAGCTACGAGGGACTCTCCTACGAGCAGTACTTC
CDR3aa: CSYEGLSYEQYF

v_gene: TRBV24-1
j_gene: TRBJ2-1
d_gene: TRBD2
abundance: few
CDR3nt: TGTGCCACCGCGGCGGGAGAAGCCAATGAGCAGTTCTTC
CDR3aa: CATAAGEANEQFF

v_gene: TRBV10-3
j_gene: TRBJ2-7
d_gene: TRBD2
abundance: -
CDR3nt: TGTGCCATCAGTGAGTCGATAGAATGGGCTAGCGGGAGCTCCTACAATGAGCAGTACTTC
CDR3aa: CAISESIEWASGSSYNEQYF

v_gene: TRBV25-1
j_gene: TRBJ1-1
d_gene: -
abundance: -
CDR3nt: TGTGCCAGCGGGGACACTGGGGATACTGAAGCTTTCTTT
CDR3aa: CASGDTGDTEAFF

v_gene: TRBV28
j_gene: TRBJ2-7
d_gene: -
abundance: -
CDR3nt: TGTGCCAGCACCTGGGCGTCCGAGCAGTACTTC
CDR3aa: CASTWASEQYF

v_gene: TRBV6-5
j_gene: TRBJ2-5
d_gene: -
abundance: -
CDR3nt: TGTGCCAGCAGTCAAGGCTCCGGGGCTAAAGAGACCCAGTACTTC
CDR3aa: CASSQGSGAKETQYF

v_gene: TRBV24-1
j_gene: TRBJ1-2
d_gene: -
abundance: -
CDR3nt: TGTGCCACCAGTGGCGACAGCTATGGCTACACCTTC
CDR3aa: CATSGDSYGYTF